This TCR beta chain was captured in a study of blood T cell repertoires in COVID-19. Whole-study context: PBMCs, B-cell-depleted T cells, or T cells provided the cDNA or gDNA that made up the material.

Profiling relied on immunoSEQ multiplex PCR, and the TCRdb table lists in-frame clones only, not all of them. This sample has about 370,000 clones, with around 89% found just once. This CDR3 has 17 residues. The clonotype originates from a woman aged 25 to 39 with COVID-19, enrolled during active disease. The chain carries TRBV21-1 and TRBJ2-1; the DNA was not used to check the table's D call, TRBD1. TRBV21-1 is shown as a pseudogene. Sequencing input: peripheral blood. The chain's CDR3 is CASSKECGTGDYNEQFF. In DNA, the CDR3 is TGTGCCAGCAGCAAAGAATGCGGGACAGGGGATTACAATGAGCAGTTCTTC.